The clone carrying this T cell receptor (beta chain) was seen once. The data were obtained in a study of shared clonotypes between healthy human individuals. Looking at the study overall: Three plates each covered CD4 naive and memory; CD8 naive two, CD8 memory one.

The germline gives CDR1 SGHAT, CDR2 FQNNGV. J gave up 4 bases and V 0 bases, and 2 bases lay outside the gene matches. The CDR3 is made up of 15 amino acids. Profiled with immunoSEQ multiplex PCR; TCRdb holds only in-frame clones, not every one. The data show under 2.5 million clones, with 85% to 95% seen just once and approximately 0.41% held by the top ten. The clonotype originates from a man younger than 35 in good health. Some clones in this sample may be carry-over from other donors' samples. This chain joins TRBV11-2 and TRBJ2-1; 8 nucleotides agree with TRBD2. Sequenced input: naive CD4+ T cells from PBMCs. Regarding subset: CD45RA+ positively selected. DNA for the CDR3: TGTGCCAGCAGCTTAGAGTCTAGCGGGTACAATGAGCAGTTCTTC. It codes for CASSLESSGYNEQFF.